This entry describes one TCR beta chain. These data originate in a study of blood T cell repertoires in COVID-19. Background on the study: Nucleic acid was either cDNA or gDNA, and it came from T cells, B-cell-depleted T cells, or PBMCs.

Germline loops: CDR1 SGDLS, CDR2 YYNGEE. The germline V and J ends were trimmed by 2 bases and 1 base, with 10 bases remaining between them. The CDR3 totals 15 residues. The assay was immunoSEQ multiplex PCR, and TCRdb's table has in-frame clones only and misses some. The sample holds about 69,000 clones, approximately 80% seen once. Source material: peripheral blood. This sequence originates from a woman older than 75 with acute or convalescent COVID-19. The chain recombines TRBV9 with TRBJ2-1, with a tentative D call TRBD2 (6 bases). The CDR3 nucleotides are TGTGCCAGCAGCGTGGGAGGAACTTCCTACAATGAGCAGTTCTTC. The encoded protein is CASSVGGTSYNEQFF.